This T cell receptor beta chain came from a study of identical twins. With 7 bases removed from V and 0 bases from J, the gap between germline ends came to 9 bases. This CDR3 has 13 residues. Germline V gene lookup returns CDR1 SNHLY and CDR2 FYNNEI. TCRdb re-derived calls from the 5' RACE reads in MiXCR, one entry per CDR3 protein. In the table there are hundreds of thousands of distinct CDR3 sequences, 7.1% of which are singletons. This clonotype was counted only a few times. Its antigen remains unidentified. Study-wide findings and caveats: There were fewer insertions in abundant cord blood beta clonotypes, but memory repertoires showed no such pattern. Models predicted too little out-of-frame TCR alpha sharing in monozygotic twins.

Every donor was a healthy Caucasian. This sample also appeared in a second study, on yellow fever vaccine responses in identical twins. That paper states: Reportedly, the response of twins' T cells to the vaccine seemed partly convergent, partly personalized.

The specimen sequenced was PBMCs. The chain links TRBV2 to TRBJ1-1; D remains ambiguous. The source is a young woman in good health. The CDR3 loop reads CASMTVMNTEAFF. CDR3 nucleotides: TGTGCCAGCATGACGGTTATGAACACTGAAGCTTTCTTT.